The rows below give T cell receptor beta chains drawn from one sample of a study of blood T cell repertoires in COVID-19. Produced via immunoSEQ multiplex PCR; TCRdb's table is partial and in-frame only. The data show 350,000 to 500,000 clones, roughly 84% seen once. The sample was PBMCs or T cells enriched from blood (not recorded which). The receptors were sampled from a woman aged 18-30 years who had been exposed to COVID-19. The CDR3 runs from the conserved cysteine through the conserved F or W. D genes are given only for firm matches. Clone size is stated in some rows and not others, as once, few, many or a class when expanded.

CDR3aa: CASSLDYSGSISVEQYF
CDR3nt: TGCGCCAGCAGCTTGGATTACAGCGGGAGTATCTCGGTGGAGCAGTACTTC
len: 17
j_gene: TRBJ2-7
abundance: .
v_gene: TRBV5-1
d_gene: TRBD2

CDR3aa: CASSLQEYQETQYF
CDR3nt: TGCGCCAGCAGCCTACAGGAGTACCAAGAGACCCAGTACTTC
len: 14
j_gene: TRBJ2-5
abundance: .
v_gene: TRBV4-1
d_gene: .

CDR3aa: CASRIPGQNTGELFF
CDR3nt: TGCGCCAGCAGGATCCCGGGACAGAACACCGGGGAGCTGTTTTTT
len: 15
j_gene: TRBJ2-2
abundance: .
v_gene: TRBV5-1
d_gene: .

CDR3aa: CASSMWAGTGDEQFF
CDR3nt: TGTGCCAGTAGTATGTGGGCAGGGACGGGGGATGAGCAGTTCTTC
len: 15
j_gene: TRBJ2-1
abundance: .
v_gene: TRBV19
d_gene: .

CDR3aa: CASSLRGFGEQYF
CDR3nt: TGTGCCAGCAGTTTAAGGGGTTTCGGGGAGCAGTACTTC
len: 13
j_gene: TRBJ2-7
abundance: few
v_gene: TRBV28
d_gene: .

CDR3aa: CASSEYGQGVGGYTF
CDR3nt: TGTGCCAGCAGTGAATATGGCCAGGGGGTTGGCGGCTACACCTTC
len: 15
j_gene: TRBJ1-2
abundance: .
v_gene: TRBV2
d_gene: TRBD1

CDR3aa: CASSFRNTQYF
CDR3nt: TGTGCCAGCAGCTTTCGTAATACGCAGTATTTT
len: 11
j_gene: TRBJ2-3
abundance: .
v_gene: TRBV7-2
d_gene: .

CDR3aa: CSVEGPSGDEQYF
CDR3nt: TGCAGCGTTGAAGGGCCCTCGGGGGACGAGCAGTACTTC
len: 13
j_gene: TRBJ2-7
abundance: .
v_gene: TRBV29-1
d_gene: .

CDR3aa: CASNRQGGLYNEQFF
CDR3nt: TGTGCCAGCAACCGACAGGGGGGCCTTTACAATGAGCAGTTCTTC
len: 15
j_gene: TRBJ2-1
abundance: .
v_gene: TRBV13
d_gene: TRBD1

CDR3aa: CASSDGGIGGNQPQHF
CDR3nt: TGTGCCAGCAGTGATGGGGGCATCGGGGGCAATCAGCCCCAGCATTTT
len: 16
j_gene: TRBJ1-5
abundance: .
v_gene: TRBV6-1
d_gene: .

CDR3aa: CAWSVRGGGYTF
CDR3nt: TGTGCCTGGAGTGTACGAGGGGGTGGCTACACCTTC
len: 12
j_gene: TRBJ1-2
abundance: .
v_gene: TRBV30
d_gene: .

CDR3aa: CASSDYGQGGNSPLHF
CDR3nt: TGTGCCAGCAGTGACTACGGACAGGGGGGGAATTCACCCCTCCACTTT
len: 16
j_gene: TRBJ1-6
abundance: once
v_gene: TRBV6-1
d_gene: TRBD1

CDR3aa: CASSLGTGGYEQYF
CDR3nt: TGTGCCAGCAGCTTGGGGACAGGGGGCTACGAGCAGTACTTC
len: 14
j_gene: TRBJ2-7
abundance: few
v_gene: TRBV5-6
d_gene: TRBD1

CDR3aa: CASSYGGTGNTIYF
CDR3nt: TGTGCCAGCAGTTACGGGGGGACTGGAAACACCATATATTTT
len: 14
j_gene: TRBJ1-3
abundance: .
v_gene: TRBV6-5
d_gene: .

CDR3aa: CASSLAPGQGANTEAFF
CDR3nt: TGTGCCAGCAGCTTAGCACCGGGACAGGGGGCGAACACTGAAGCTTTCTTT
len: 17
j_gene: TRBJ1-1
abundance: .
v_gene: TRBV7-6
d_gene: TRBD1

CDR3aa: CASSLSRDTQYF
CDR3nt: TGTGCCAGCAGCTTAAGCCGGGATACGCAGTATTTT
len: 12
j_gene: TRBJ2-3
abundance: .
v_gene: TRBV7-2
d_gene: .

CDR3aa: CASSYSRDGELFF
CDR3nt: TGTGCCAGCAGTTACTCGCGAGACGGGGAGCTGTTTTTT
len: 13
j_gene: TRBJ2-2
abundance: few
v_gene: TRBV6-5
d_gene: .

CDR3aa: CARGTGGAGWAKNIQYF
CDR3nt: TGTGCCAGGGGGACAGGGGGCGCGGGGTGGGCCAAAAACATTCAGTACTTC
len: 17
j_gene: TRBJ2-4
abundance: once
v_gene: TRBV19
d_gene: TRBD1

CDR3aa: CSVDPRLAGNTDTQYF
CDR3nt: TGCAGCGTTGATCCCCGACTAGCGGGAAACACAGATACGCAGTATTTT
len: 16
j_gene: TRBJ2-3
abundance: .
v_gene: TRBV29-1
d_gene: TRBD2

CDR3aa: CASSQVHSGVTYEQYF
CDR3nt: TGCGCCAGCAGCCAAGTCCATAGCGGAGTAACCTACGAGCAGTACTTC
len: 16
j_gene: TRBJ2-7
abundance: .
v_gene: TRBV4-3
d_gene: .

CDR3aa: CASSQPIGLAGNYEQYF
CDR3nt: TGTGCCAGCAGCCAACCTATTGGACTAGCGGGGAACTACGAGCAGTACTTC
len: 17
j_gene: TRBJ2-7
abundance: .
v_gene: TRBV3-1/TRBV3-2
d_gene: TRBD2

CDR3aa: CASQSNYGYTF
CDR3nt: TGTGCCAGCCAGTCTAACTATGGCTACACCTTC
len: 11
j_gene: TRBJ1-2
abundance: .
v_gene: TRBV28
d_gene: .

CDR3aa: CASSSRTSGFYEQYF
CDR3nt: TGTGCCAGCAGCTCCCGGACTAGCGGATTCTACGAGCAGTACTTC
len: 15
j_gene: TRBJ2-7
abundance: .
v_gene: TRBV11-2
d_gene: TRBD2

CDR3aa: CASSLSASGKNIQYF
CDR3nt: TGTGCCAGCAGTTTGTCGGCTAGCGGCAAAAACATTCAGTACTTC
len: 15
j_gene: TRBJ2-4
abundance: .
v_gene: TRBV27
d_gene: TRBD2

CDR3aa: CASSLLGLAKTGELFF
CDR3nt: TGTGCCAGCAGTTTGCTTGGGCTAGCGAAAACCGGGGAGCTGTTTTTT
len: 16
j_gene: TRBJ2-2
abundance: .
v_gene: TRBV28
d_gene: .

CDR3aa: CASSLQETNTEAFF
CDR3nt: TGTGCCAGCAGCCTACAGGAGACGAACACTGAAGCTTTCTTT
len: 14
j_gene: TRBJ1-1
abundance: .
v_gene: TRBV2
d_gene: .

CDR3aa: CATSRGLAGGWDTQYF
CDR3nt: TGTGCCACCAGCAGAGGGCTAGCGGGAGGTTGGGATACGCAGTATTTT
len: 16
j_gene: TRBJ2-3
abundance: .
v_gene: TRBV15
d_gene: TRBD2

CDR3aa: CASSPRSSGDEQYF
CDR3nt: TGTGCCAGCTCACCGAGGAGTTCCGGCGACGAGCAGTACTTC
len: 14
j_gene: TRBJ2-7
abundance: .
v_gene: TRBV18
d_gene: .

CDR3aa: CASSLAAGEAYEQYF
CDR3nt: TGCGCCAGCAGCTTGGCGGCCGGGGAAGCCTACGAGCAGTACTTC
len: 15
j_gene: TRBJ2-7
abundance: .
v_gene: TRBV5-1
d_gene: .

CDR3aa: CASSDSLNTEAFF
CDR3nt: TGTGCCAGTAGCGACTCATTGAACACTGAAGCTTTCTTT
len: 13
j_gene: TRBJ1-1
abundance: .
v_gene: TRBV19
d_gene: .

CDR3aa: CASSSYRDRRDYGYTF
CDR3nt: TGTGCCAGCAGCTCATACCGGGACAGGAGGGACTATGGCTACACCTTC
len: 16
j_gene: TRBJ1-2
abundance: .
v_gene: TRBV7-6
d_gene: TRBD1

CDR3aa: CATSRVNLAGAITDTQYF
CDR3nt: TGTGCCACCAGCAGAGTTAATCTAGCGGGGGCGATCACAGATACGCAGTATTTT
len: 18
j_gene: TRBJ2-3
abundance: once
v_gene: TRBV15
d_gene: TRBD2

CDR3aa: CASSQDQGAGREQYF
CDR3nt: TGCGCCAGCAGCCAAGATCAGGGGGCAGGTCGCGAGCAGTACTTC
len: 15
j_gene: TRBJ2-7
abundance: .
v_gene: TRBV4-3
d_gene: TRBD1

CDR3aa: CASSEKVGGVTDTQYF
CDR3nt: TGTGCCAGCAGCGAAAAGGTCGGGGGGGTCACAGATACGCAGTATTTT
len: 16
j_gene: TRBJ2-3
abundance: .
v_gene: TRBV7-2
d_gene: TRBD2

CDR3aa: CASSFLREGSYNEQFF
CDR3nt: TGTGCCAGCAGCTTTTTACGAGAGGGATCCTACAATGAGCAGTTCTTC
len: 16
j_gene: TRBJ2-1
abundance: .
v_gene: TRBV11-2
d_gene: .

CDR3aa: CASTTGDSYGYTF
CDR3nt: TGTGCCAGCACCACAGGGGATTCCTATGGCTACACCTTC
len: 13
j_gene: TRBJ1-2
abundance: once
v_gene: TRBV5-6
d_gene: TRBD1

CDR3aa: CASSQGLEVANEQYF
CDR3nt: TGCGCCAGCAGCCAAGGTCTAGAAGTTGCCAACGAGCAGTACTTC
len: 15
j_gene: TRBJ2-7
abundance: .
v_gene: TRBV4-3
d_gene: .